This T cell receptor (beta chain) originates from a study of cytomegalovirus exposure and HLA in healthy donors. In the case of this clone: Its antigen remains unknown.

Deletions cut 3 bases from V and 7 bases from J, with 13 bases between. The CDR3 sequence is 14 residues long. Germline loops: CDR1 MNHEY, CDR2 SVGAGI. Points from the study as a whole: The majority of TCR sequences were rare, yet some public TCRs appeared in many donors. CMV serostatus was the sole immune exposure data available.

The PCR ran on 60 Vbeta and 13 Jbeta primers. In the source study's methods: A later analysis counted approximately 80 million unique TCR beta chains, around 10 million shared. Libraries were prepared by immunoSEQ multiplex PCR; TCRdb keeps only in-frame clonotypes and omits some of them. V and J calls and clone size follow that table, whereas D and trimming were derived from the DNA. The sample has tens of thousands of clones; almost 80% are singletons. The sequence was collected from a middle-aged woman in good health and CMV-seropositive. This sequence joins TRBV6-5 and TRBJ1-5; tentative D call: TRBD1 (6 bases). Sequencing was done on a sample of PBMCs. CDR3 region: CASSYSRGGQPQHF. CDR3 in DNA: TGTGCCAGCAGTTATTCCAGGGGAGGGCAGCCCCAGCATTTT.